This TCR beta chain was sequenced during a study of cytomegalovirus exposure and HLA in healthy donors. General study points: In a later analysis, donors in an Asian-associated ancestry cluster reportedly had fewer N-insertions in productive TCRs than the cohort mean.

Concerning this clone: What it binds is not known.

V lost 2 bases to trimming and J lost 3 bases, with 8 bases between them. In germline, CDR1 is MDHEN, CDR2 SYDVKM. The CDR3 has 14 amino acids. PCR involved 60 Vbeta and 13 Jbeta primers. The data were produced by immunoSEQ multiplex PCR, yet TCRdb's version contains in-frame clones alone and is incomplete. This sample has about 190,000 clones; under 80% occur once, and the top ten carry 4% to 5%. Sequenced: PBMCs. This chain uses TRBV28 with TRBJ1-5; no reliable D call. The receptor was derived from a man aged 30 to 45 in good health and CMV-seropositive. This CDR3 is CASSLISDNQPQHF. The CDR3 DNA reads TGTGCCAGCAGTTTAATCAGCGACAATCAGCCCCAGCATTTT.